These 24 T cell receptor beta chains originate from one sample sequenced in a study of blood T cell repertoires in COVID-19. Using immunoSEQ multiplex PCR, the repertoire was profiled, and TCRdb retains in-frame clones only, with some absent. In the table there are about 320,000 clones, roughly 85% of which are singletons. The sequencing sample was made of PBMCs or T cells enriched from blood (not recorded which). These receptors came from a woman between 25 and 40 years old who had been exposed to COVID-19.

The genes are TRBV13 and TRBJ1-2, with 7 nucleotides matching TRBD1. J lost 5 bases, V lost 8 bases, and 14 bases had no gene match. Germline CDR1 and CDR2: PRHDT and FYEKMQ (reference sequence). This CDR3 has 15 amino acids. This CDR3 is CASLSRDRYIYGYTF. CDR3 DNA sequence: TGTGCCAGCCTTTCCCGGGACAGATACATTTATGGCTACACCTTC.

This clone appeared a single time. This chain links TRBV9 with TRBJ1-2; 11 bases match TRBD1. The trim removed 4 bases at V and 5 bases at J, leaving 10 bases unmatched. The length of the CDR3 is 16 residues. Germline CDR1 and CDR2: SGDLS and YYNGEE. CDR3 sequence: CASSPSGTGGIYGYTF. The CDR3 bases are TGTGCCAGCAGCCCAAGCGGGACAGGGGGTATTTATGGCTACACCTTC.

The chain has TRBV5-1 and TRBJ1-1; the D gene is possibly TRBD1 (6 bases). CDR1 is SGHRS, CDR2 YFSETQ, per germline. This CDR3 has 14 amino acids. V dropped 1 base and J dropped 1 base, with 8 bases sitting between them. The CDR3 DNA reads as TGCGCCAGCAGCTTGCGGGGACAGAACACTGAAGCTTTCTTT. Its translation: CASSLRGQNTEAFF.

The chain recombines TRBV18 with TRBJ1-3; 8 bases are a match to TRBD1. Germline trimming cut 3 bases from V and 2 bases from J; bases unmatched to any gene: 6. The CDR3 is 16 amino acids. Germline assignment: CDR1 KGHSH and CDR2 LQKENI. The CDR3 DNA is TGTGCCAGCTCACCTCGGGACAGGTCTGCTGGAAACACCATATATTTT. As protein: CASSPRDRSAGNTIYF.

This chain links TRBV3-1 (or the pseudogene TRBV3-2) with TRBJ1-5; 8 bases align to TRBD1. Germline V gene lookup returns CDR1 LGHDT and CDR2 YNNKEL (reference sequence). The CDR3 extends over 14 amino acids. V shed 0 bases, J shed 14 bases, and the junction held 9 bases outside the gene matches. CDR3 DNA: TGTGCCAGCAGCCAAGAGGGACAGGCAACCATCAAGCATTTT. Translated, it gives CASSQEGQATIKHF.

J is TRBJ1-2 and V is TRBV2; 10 bases are a match to TRBD1. Trimming at V came to 7 bases and at J to 5 bases, leaving 1 base not matched to a gene. Germline V gene data show CDR1 as SNHLY and CDR2 as FYNNEI. The CDR3 covers 12 residues. CDR3 residues: CASMDRGYGYTF. The CDR3 region has the DNA TGTGCCAGCATGGACAGGGGGTATGGCTACACCTTC.

The V and J genes are TRBV7-9 and TRBJ1-6; TRBD1 agrees at 7 bases. The ends lost 5 bases at V and 7 bases at J; junction bases unmatched: 8. Germline-derived CDR1 and CDR2 are SEHNR and FQNEAQ (reference sequence). This CDR3 comprises 15 residues. The CDR3 nucleotides read TGTGCCAGCAGCAGAACGGGACAGAGCAATTCACCCCTCCACTTT. Its translation is CASSRTGQSNSPLHF.

The V and J genes are TRBV19 and TRBJ2-7; TRBD2 aligns across 7 bases. This CDR3 is 13 amino acids long. Trimming took 6 bases from V and 1 from J; bases not matched to a gene: 3. CDR1 and CDR2 (germline): LNHDA, SQIVND (reference sequence). The CDR3 here is CASSPGLSYEQYF. The CDR3 region has the DNA TGTGCCAGTAGCCCGGGACTATCCTACGAGCAGTACTTC.

This clone showed up just once. The chain couples TRBV28 to TRBJ1-4; 8 positions agree with TRBD1. Germline V gene sequence: CDR1 MDHEN, CDR2 SYDVKM. V shed 5 bases, J shed 6 bases, and the junction held 11 bases outside the gene matches. This CDR3 comprises 16 residues. CDR3 bases: TGTGCCAGCAGTCGATCCCGGACAGGGATTTATGAAAAACTGTTTTTT. Amino acid sequence: CASSRSRTGIYEKLFF. The variable domain in full, completed from reference TRBV28 and TRBJ1-4, reads DVKVTQSSRYLVKRTGEKVFLECVQDMDHENMFWYRQDPGLGLRLIYFSYDVKMKEKGDIPEGYSVSREKKERFSLILESASTNQTSMYLCASSRSRTGIYEKLFFGSGTQLSVL.

The CDR3 loop is CASSLAEWISSYNEQFF. DNA for the CDR3: TGTGCCAGCAGCTTAGCGGAGTGGATAAGCTCCTACAATGAGCAGTTCTTC. The chain uses TRBV7-6 and TRBJ2-1; D is unclear. Trimming shortened V by 0 bases and J by 0 bases, and 12 bases separated the two germline ends. CDR1 is SGHVS and CDR2 is FNYEAQ in the germline V gene. This CDR3 region has 17 residues.

CDR3 in amino acids: CASSEDRGQREQYF. CDR3 sequence (DNA): TGTGCCAGCAGTGAAGACAGGGGCCAGCGCGAGCAGTACTTC. The V call is TRBV2, the J call TRBJ2-7; 7 bases align to TRBD1. The germline V gene has CDR1 SNHLY and CDR2 FYNNEI. The CDR3 length is 14 residues. After removal of 1 base from V and 6 bases from J, the junction contained 6 bases not matched to a gene.

This clone was counted once. This chain links TRBV19 with TRBJ1-4, with a weak D call TRBD1 (5 bases). The length of the CDR3 is 14 residues. V was clipped by 3 bases and J by 5 bases, with 10 bases between them. Germline V CDR1 and CDR2: LNHDA, SQIVND (reference sequence). CDR3 sequence (DNA): TGTGCCAGTAGTATTAGGGGAAAGAATGAAAAACTGTTTTTT. It translates to CASSIRGKNEKLFF.

The rearrangement links TRBV19 to TRBJ2-1, with D unclear. The CDR3 runs 18 residues. Germline-derived CDR1 and CDR2 are LNHDA and SQIVND (reference sequence). Trimming removed 2 bases from V and 0 bases from J, with 17 bases in between. The CDR3 sequence is CASSIRLLPGSSYNEQFF. The CDR3 DNA sequence: TGTGCCAGTAGTATAAGACTCCTTCCCGGTAGCTCCTACAATGAGCAGTTCTTC.

The J gene is TRBJ2-7, the V gene TRBV5-1; 9 bases map to TRBD2. CDR1 and CDR2 from the germline V gene are SGHRS and YFSETQ. CDR3 length equals 17 residues. Trimming cost V 0 bases and J 4 bases; bases outside gene matches: 11. The CDR3 protein is CASSLGSAASGTYEQYF. The CDR3 DNA sequence: TGCGCCAGCAGCTTGGGATCTGCGGCTAGCGGGACGTACGAGCAGTACTTC. The full variable domain, its missing parts supplied by reference TRBV5-1 and TRBJ2-7, is KAGVTQTPRYLIKTRGQQVTLSCSPISGHRSVSWYQQTPGQGLQFLFEYFSETQRNKGNFPGRFSGRQFSNSRSEMNVSTLELGDSALYLCASSLGSAASGTYEQYFGPGTRLTVT.

This chain's CDR3 is CASGPWTSGRAGGNEQFF. In DNA, the CDR3 is TGCGCCAGCGGACCTTGGACTAGCGGGAGGGCCGGGGGGAATGAGCAGTTCTTC. The chain links TRBV5-1 to TRBJ2-1; 15 nucleotides agree with TRBD2. The CDR3 is 18 amino acids. CDR1 SGHRS and CDR2 YFSETQ come from the germline V gene. The V gene end was trimmed by 7 bases and the J gene end by 7 bases; junction bases not matched to a gene: 15.

CDR3 region: CASSQVFKGPYEQYF. Here the CDR3 DNA reads TGTGCCAGCAGCCAAGTATTTAAGGGGCCCTACGAGCAGTACTTC. The chain is built from TRBV3-1 (or the pseudogene TRBV3-2) and TRBJ2-7; D is perhaps TRBD1 (5 bases). Germline assignment: CDR1 LGHDT and CDR2 YNNKEL (reference sequence). V was cut by 1 base and J by 2 bases, with 12 bases left in between. The CDR3 runs to 15 residues.

This clone has a handful of counts. The chain combines TRBV19 with TRBJ1-2; 8 bases are shared with TRBD1. This CDR3 spans 15 amino acids. From germline, CDR1 is LNHDA and CDR2 SQIVND (reference sequence). The V segment lost 3 bases and the J segment 3 bases; nucleotides outside the gene matches: 6. CDR3 region: CASSINQGADYGYTF. CDR3 bases: TGTGCCAGTAGTATTAATCAGGGGGCGGACTATGGCTACACCTTC.

This clone was picked up one time. The chain joins TRBV28 to TRBJ1-1; 8 nucleotides line up with TRBD1. CDR3 size: 19 residues. The V segment lost 4 bases and the J segment 0 bases; nucleotides outside the gene matches: 16. Per the germline V gene, CDR1 is MDHEN and CDR2 is SYDVKM. CDR3 sequence: CASSSRTPGWTGMNTEAFF. CDR3 nucleotides: TGTGCCAGCAGTTCCCGAACCCCCGGTTGGACAGGGATGAACACTGAAGCTTTCTTT.

The chain links TRBV30 to TRBJ1-5; weak D call: TRBD1 (5 bases). The V and J ends lost 4 bases and 5 bases respectively, with 15 bases between them. Germline values: CDR1 GTSNPN, CDR2 SVGIG (reference sequence). The CDR3 is 14 residues long. The CDR3 reads CAWNPSGPHQPQHF. The DNA of the CDR3 is TGTGCCTGGAACCCTTCAGGGCCGCATCAGCCCCAGCATTTT.

The rearrangement links TRBV6-5 to TRBJ2-1; TRBD1 aligns across 11 bases. The V and J ends lost 6 bases and 8 bases, in that order; junction bases with no gene match: 3. Germline V gene data show CDR1 as MNHEY and CDR2 as SVGAGI. The length of the CDR3 is 13 residues. The CDR3 region is CASRGGQGDEQFF. In nucleotides, the CDR3 is TGTGCCAGCAGGGGGGGACAGGGGGATGAGCAGTTCTTC.

This clone has only a few counts. Other DNA sequences in this specimen translate into the identical CDR3. The chain couples TRBV28 to TRBJ2-1, with TRBD2 matching 10 bases. Germline CDR1 MDHEN, CDR2 SYDVKM. The length of the CDR3 is 14 residues. V lost 4 bases to trimming and J lost 5 bases; unmatched junction nucleotides: 2. CDR3 sequence reads: CASSSGLADNEQFF. The CDR3 DNA is TGTGCCAGCAGTTCAGGACTAGCGGACAATGAGCAGTTCTTC.

CDR3 sequence (DNA): TGCGCCAGCAGCTTGAATATAGAGGAAAAACTGTTTTTT. Translated: CASSLNIEEKLFF. J is TRBJ1-4 and V is TRBV5-1, with D unclear. CDR1 and CDR2 from the germline V gene are SGHRS and YFSETQ. This CDR3 is 13 amino acids long. The V gene lost 1 base and the J gene lost 8 bases, with 9 bases spanning the gap. Together with reference TRBV5-1 and TRBJ1-4, the CDR3 gives the full variable domain: KAGVTQTPRYLIKTRGQQVTLSCSPISGHRSVSWYQQTPGQGLQFLFEYFSETQRNKGNFPGRFSGRQFSNSRSEMNVSTLELGDSALYLCASSLNIEEKLFFGSGTQLSVL.

The chain combines TRBV5-4 with TRBJ2-7; TRBD1 might be the D (6 bases). Germline CDR1 SGHNT, CDR2 YYREEE (reference sequence). The CDR3 is made up of 15 amino acids. Between the trimmed V and J ends, which lost 0 bases and 2 bases, there was a span of 12 bases. Here the CDR3 reads CASSLGDTIPYEQYF. CDR3 DNA: TGTGCCAGCAGCTTGGGGGACACAATACCCTACGAGCAGTACTTC.

The chain links TRBV4-2 to TRBJ2-2; 11 positions match TRBD2. Trimming took 6 bases from V and 4 from J; bases not matched to a gene: 7. The V gene's germline CDR1 is LGHNA and CDR2 YNFKEQ. CDR3 length: 16 residues. As DNA, the CDR3 is TGTGCCAGCAGGCCACTAGCGGGAGAAGTCACCGGGGAGCTGTTTTTT. It encodes CASRPLAGEVTGELFF.